The text below deals with one T cell receptor beta chain. This sample was taken from a study of blood T cell repertoires in COVID-19. At the level of the study: Donors in the United States, Italy and Spain gave samples during acute or convalescent COVID-19. Sources were T cells, B-cell-depleted T cells, or PBMCs; the material itself was cDNA or gDNA.

CDR3 length: 13 residues. V trimming: 5 bases; J trimming: 6 bases; junction bases outside the gene matches: 4. The germline V gene encodes CDR1 KGHSH and CDR2 LQKENI. The assay was immunoSEQ multiplex PCR, and TCRdb's table has in-frame clones only and misses some. The sample shows 250,000 to 300,000 clones, roughly 89% of them seen only once. The clonotype comes from a woman aged 40 to 49 who had recovered from COVID-19. The J gene is TRBJ1-5, the V gene TRBV18, with 7 bases aligning to TRBD1. Sequencing input: peripheral blood. The CDR3 DNA follows: TGTGCCAGCTCAATAGGGGACAGTCAGCCCCAGCATTTT. Translating gives CASSIGDSQPQHF.